The rows below give T cell receptor beta chains drawn from one sample of a study of OX40 agonist ivuxolimab in advanced cancers. The method was immunoSEQ multiplex PCR; TCRdb's version includes in-frame clones alone and lacks a portion of them. The sample records some 70,000 clones, 88% being singletons. The sample in question was CD4+ or CD8+ T cells sorted from blood, obtained in a trial of the OX40 agonist ivuxolimab. All receptors come from an adult with an advanced solid tumor such as melanoma, head and neck, liver or kidney cancer. Each CDR3 is given with its conserved first and last residue. Fields, in order: V gene, CDR3 length, clone size, CDR3 protein. Clone size is stated in some rows and not others, as once, few, many or a class when expanded.

>TRBV4-2|17|-
CASSPTVALEGANVLTF
>TRBV5-1|16|once
CASSLEASGGTDTQYF
>TRBV19|16|few
CASSRDRPENGNTIYF
>TRBV4-1|16|-
CASSQDLGRSNQPQHF
>TRBV18|11|-
CASSPEREAFF
>TRBV5-4|14|-
CASSFRTGNYEQYF
>TRBV5-6|14|-
CASTTGVSYNEQFF
>TRBV20-1|11|-
CSASQQVEQYF
>TRBV19|14|-
CASSWDGSNQPQHF
>TRBV27|16|-
CASSLFPAGVVYEQYF
>TRBV12-5|18|-
CASGFSVRASQGYNEQFF
>TRBV5-1|15|-
CASSAGTPLRETQYF
>TRBV7-8|17|-
CASSGRDRGPFGGPQHF